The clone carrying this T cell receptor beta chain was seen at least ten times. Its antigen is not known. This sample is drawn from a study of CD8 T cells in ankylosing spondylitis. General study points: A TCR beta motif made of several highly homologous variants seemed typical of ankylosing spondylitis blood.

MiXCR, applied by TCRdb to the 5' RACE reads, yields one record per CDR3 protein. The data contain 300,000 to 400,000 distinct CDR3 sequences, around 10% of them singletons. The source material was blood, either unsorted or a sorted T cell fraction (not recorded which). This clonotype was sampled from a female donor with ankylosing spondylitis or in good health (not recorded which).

CDR3 DNA sequence: TGTGCCAGCAGTTTTGGAGGGAGGTCCTCGGTGAACACTGAAGCTTTCTTT. It codes for CASSFGGRSSVNTEAFF. The chain has TRBV12-3 or TRBV12-4 and TRBJ1-1; no definite D call. V lost 3 bases, J lost 0 bases, and 17 bases lay in between. This CDR3 is built from 17 residues.